The 29 T cell receptor beta chains below were found in one sample sequenced in a study of T cells in Graves' hyperthyroidism and ophthalmopathy. It was RNA transcripts that yielded the amplified TCR beta CDR3 regions. Researchers ran a first-round RT-PCR on the TCR CDR3 using the HTBI primer set. TCRdb redid the calling of the multiplex PCR reads with MiXCR, one entry per CDR3 protein. The sample includes about 580,000 distinct CDR3 sequences, about 14% of them seen just once. The sample taken for sequencing was blood. These receptors all stem from a woman aged 30 to 39 with Graves' hyperthyroidism that later progressed to Graves' ophthalmopathy.

The chain uses TRBV30 and TRBJ2-1, with D perhaps assigned TRBD1 or TRBD2 (6 bases each). CDR1 GTSNPN and CDR2 SVGIG come from the germline V gene (reference sequence). V lost 0 bases and J 2 bases, leaving 11 bases between the germline ends. There are 15 residues in the CDR3. CDR3 in DNA: TGTGCCTGGAGTGTATTAGGGGGGCCCTACAATGAGCAGTTCTTC. Translated: CAWSVLGGPYNEQFF. The variable domain in full, completed from reference TRBV30 and TRBJ2-1, reads SQTIHQWPATLVQPVGSPLSLECTVEGTSNPNLYWYRQAAGRGLQLLFYSVGIGQISSEVPQNLSASRPQDRQFILSSKKLLLSDSGFYLCAWSVLGGPYNEQFFGPGTRLTVL.

In its sample, this clonotype was seen a few times. The chain recombines TRBV20-1 with TRBJ2-2; a weak D match, TRBD2 (6 bases). The CDR3 contains 19 residues. Germline V lookup: CDR1 DFQATT, CDR2 SNEGSKA (reference sequence). V was shortened by 4 bases and J by 2 bases, with 26 bases between the two germline ends. The CDR3 sequence: CSAKNSRISGSLNTGELFF. For the CDR3, the DNA is TGCAGTGCTAAAAACTCCCGGATTAGCGGCTCCCTAAACACCGGGGAGCTGTTTTTT.

The rearrangement joins TRBV29-1 to TRBJ2-7; D is unresolved. V lost 1 base and J lost 3, with 7 bases in between. The CDR3 is made up of 12 amino acids. CDR1 SQVTM and CDR2 ANQGSEA come from the germline V gene. DNA for the CDR3: TGCAGCGTTGAAGTAGGGAACTACGAGCAGTACTTC. It is translated as CSVEVGNYEQYF.

This clonotype was seen ten or more times. This sequence joins TRBV28 and TRBJ1-5; no clear D. Deletions cut 4 bases from V and 6 bases from J, with 19 bases between. This CDR3 has 16 amino acids. CDR1 and CDR2 from the germline V gene are MDHEN and SYDVKM. The DNA of the CDR3 is TGTGCCAGCAGTTCTGGGGAGCCCACGTTTGGTCAGCCCCAGCATTTT. It translates to CASSSGEPTFGQPQHF.

Many counts were recorded for this clonotype. CDR3 in amino acids: CASSEVGVDQPQHF. In DNA, the CDR3 is TGTGCCAGCAGTGAAGTCGGCGTGGATCAGCCCCAGCATTTT. The chain has TRBV25-1 and TRBJ1-5; D remains ambiguous. CDR3 length equals 14 residues. The V gene lost 2 bases and the J gene lost 5 bases, with 10 bases spanning the gap. Looked up from germline, CDR1 is MGHDK and CDR2 is SYGVNS.

Ten or more counts support this clonotype. V and J are TRBV27 and TRBJ2-1, with 12 bases matching TRBD2. CDR3 length: 15 residues. CDR1 and CDR2 from the germline V gene are MNHEY and SMNVEV (reference sequence). The junction had 6 bases not matched to a gene; V was cut back by 4 bases and J by 8 bases. CDR3 residues: CASSSGLAGGDEQFF. The CDR3 DNA reads as TGTGCCAGCAGTTCGGGGCTAGCGGGAGGGGATGAGCAGTTCTTC.

This clonotype was seen repeatedly, ten times or more. V usage is TRBV6-5 and J usage is TRBJ1-5; weak D call: TRBD1 (5 bases). CDR3 length: 14 amino acids. CDR1 MNHEY and CDR2 SVGAGI come from the germline V gene. The V gene lost 2 bases and the J gene lost 4 bases, with 9 bases spanning the gap. CDR3 residues: CASSYAAGNQPQHF. The CDR3 coding sequence is TGTGCCAGCAGTTACGCAGCAGGGAATCAGCCCCAGCATTTT.

This chain joins TRBV19 and TRBJ2-3, with 9 bases fitting TRBD2. The germline V gene encodes CDR1 LNHDA and CDR2 SQIVND (reference sequence). V trimming: 5 bases; J trimming: 4 bases; junction bases outside the gene matches: 10. This CDR3 contains 16 residues. CDR3 protein: CASSVTSGLASDTQYF. The CDR3 region has the DNA TGTGCCAGTAGTGTTACTAGCGGGCTAGCCTCAGATACGCAGTATTTT.

This clonotype was observed many times. The V and J genes are TRBV6-1 and TRBJ2-6; D gene uncertain. V gave up 2 bases and J gave up 0 bases, with 11 bases separating them. This CDR3 has 17 residues. Germline V lookup: CDR1 MNHNS, CDR2 SASEGT. The CDR3 protein is CASSEYVESSGANVLTF. CDR3 bases: TGTGCCAGCAGTGAATATGTGGAGAGCTCTGGGGCCAACGTCCTGACTTTC.

This clonotype was seen ten or more times. The chain is built from TRBV18 and TRBJ2-1; D uncertain. V was pared by 8 bases and J by 1 base, with 9 bases between. CDR3 length: 13 residues. Germline lookup yields CDR1 KGHSH and CDR2 LQKENI. The CDR3 nucleotides read TGTGCCAGCAGTCCCCCGTCCTACAATGAGCAGTTCTTC. As protein: CASSPPSYNEQFF.

This clonotype was counted ten times or more. The rearrangement uses TRBV11-2 and TRBJ2-2; the D gene is possibly TRBD2 (5 bases). The CDR3 has 14 residues. Germline CDR1 reads SGHAT; CDR2 reads FQNNGV. Trimming pared 4 bases from V and 8 bases from J, leaving 14 bases between. The CDR3 nucleotides read TGTGCCAGCAGCTCCCCTCGGGGAAAAGGGGAGCTGTTTTTT. Its protein is CASSSPRGKGELFF.

The chain has TRBV4-2 and TRBJ1-6; D is unclear. This CDR3 is 16 amino acids long. Deletions cut 0 bases from V and 7 bases from J, with 13 bases between. The germline CDR1 and CDR2 sequences are LGHNA and YNFKEQ. CDR3 bases: TGTGCCAGCAGCCAAGATTTTAAAGGACGGAATTCACCCCTCCACTTT. Translating gives CASSQDFKGRNSPLHF.

The J gene is TRBJ2-7, the V gene TRBV20-1; 7 nucleotides line up with TRBD2. The germline V gene has CDR1 DFQATT and CDR2 SNEGSKA (reference sequence). The CDR3 consists of 15 residues. The CDR3 sequence: CSSRGRGVDPYEQYF. The CDR3 bases are TGCAGCTCTCGGGGGAGGGGAGTAGACCCCTACGAGCAGTACTTC.

The J gene is TRBJ2-2, the V gene TRBV7-3; 8 bases fit TRBD2. The junction had 8 bases not matched to a gene; V was cut back by 3 bases and J by 5 bases. The CDR3 sequence is 16 residues long. Germline V gene data show CDR1 as SGHTA and CDR2 as FQGTGA. The DNA for the CDR3 is TGTGCCAGCAGCTTGTCAGGACTAGCTAAAACCGGGGAGCTGTTTTTT. It specifies CASSLSGLAKTGELFF.

This clonotype was seen at least ten times. The chain links TRBV12-3 or TRBV12-4 to TRBJ2-1; 9 bases are a match to TRBD2. The CDR3 loop spans 15 amino acids. V was clipped by 6 bases and J by 5 bases; unmatched bases: 8. The CDR3 nucleotides are TGTGCCAGCAGCCCCGGACTAGCGAAGAACAATGAGCAGTTCTTC. Translated, it gives CASSPGLAKNNEQFF.

This clonotype has a count of ten or more. The chain is built from TRBV11-3 and TRBJ2-7; D unclear. Trimming left V 2 bases short and J 6 bases short, with 14 bases between. The CDR3 extends over 14 amino acids. Germline lookup yields CDR1 SGHNT and CDR2 YENEEA. The CDR3 DNA follows: TGTGCCAGCAGCTTATACGCAACCCTGGGCGAGCAGTACTTC. This gives the protein CASSLYATLGEQYF.

The CDR3 spells CASSLQEAYGYTF. For the CDR3, the DNA is TGTGCCAGCAGTTTACAGGAGGCCTATGGCTACACCTTC. The chain employs TRBV12-3 or TRBV12-4 and TRBJ1-2, with D unresolved. The CDR3 is 13 residues long. V was cut by 2 bases and J by 4 bases, with 8 bases left in between.

In this sample, this clonotype turned up many times. The chain has TRBV20-1 and TRBJ1-1; D uncertain. There are 11 residues in the CDR3. Germline values: CDR1 DFQATT, CDR2 SNEGSKA (reference sequence). Trimming pared 1 base from V and 4 bases from J, leaving 4 bases between. CDR3 in amino acids: CSARGGTEAFF. CDR3 sequence (DNA): TGCAGTGCTAGAGGGGGCACTGAAGCTTTCTTT.

This clonotype was seen ten or more times. The chain combines TRBV6-1 with TRBJ1-6, with 12 nucleotides matching TRBD1. The CDR3 sequence is 16 residues long. Germline assignment: CDR1 MNHNS and CDR2 SASEGT. With 4 bases clipped from V and 9 bases from J, the junction kept 7 bases outside the gene matches. The CDR3 sequence is CASSGPGQGAVSPLHF. CDR3 bases: TGTGCCAGCAGTGGACCGGGACAGGGGGCAGTTTCACCCCTCCACTTT.

This clonotype was seen at least ten times. The chain is built from TRBV7-8 and TRBJ1-5; TRBD1 matches 9 bases. J was trimmed by 4 bases and V by 5 bases; bases with no gene match: 6. The CDR3 spans 15 residues. Germline loops: CDR1 SGHVS, CDR2 FQNEAQ. In nucleotides, the CDR3 is TGTGCCAGCAGCGTCACAGGGGGCGCGAATCAGCCCCAGCATTTT. Protein: CASSVTGGANQPQHF.

Only a few counts were recorded for this clonotype. The chain combines TRBV10-2 with TRBJ1-6, with D possibly being TRBD1 (6 bases). The V and J ends lost 4 bases and 6 bases respectively, with 13 bases between them. The germline V gene encodes CDR1 WSHSY and CDR2 SAAADI. CDR3 size: 15 residues. The CDR3 loop reads CASSAPRGGNSPLHF. CDR3 bases: TGCGCCAGCAGTGCACCCAGGGGCGGTAATTCACCCCTCCACTTT.

This clonotype was detected only a few times. J is TRBJ2-1 and V is TRBV14; maybe TRBD2 (5 bases). The V end lost 0 bases, the J end lost 6 bases, and 9 bases lay between the germline ends. The germline gives CDR1 SGHDN, CDR2 FVKESK. There are 14 residues in the CDR3. The CDR3 DNA sequence: TGTGCCAGCAGCCAAGACGGGGTCGGCAATGAGCAGTTCTTC. Its protein product is CASSQDGVGNEQFF.

This clonotype has just a few counts. A read error is possible here, since a much larger clone lies one base away. The chain has TRBV5-6 and TRBJ1-5; D possibly corresponds to TRBD1 (6 bases). V was clipped by 2 bases and J by 3 bases, with 9 bases between them. Germline V gene lookup returns CDR1 SGHDT and CDR2 YYEEEE. This CDR3 comprises 14 residues. CDR3 DNA sequence: TGTGCCAGCAGCTTAGGACAGTTCAATCAGCCCCAGCATTTT. Protein: CASSLGQFNQPQHF.

This clonotype has ten or more counts. This chain joins TRBV12-3 or TRBV12-4 and TRBJ2-2, with TRBD2 as a possible D gene (6 bases). The CDR3 totals 16 residues. Between the trimmed V and J ends, which lost 6 bases and 6 bases, there was a span of 20 bases. The CDR3 DNA sequence: TGTGCCAGCAGCCTTACCGGGACTCCCTTGTCCGGGGAGCTGTTTTTT. It is translated as CASSLTGTPLSGELFF.

The chain uses TRBV4-1 and TRBJ1-1, with TRBD1 matching 7 bases. This CDR3 spans 15 amino acids. After removal of 4 bases from V and 3 bases from J, the junction contained 8 bases not matched to a gene. The germline V gene encodes CDR1 MGHRA and CDR2 YSYEKL. The CDR3: CASSPGKGADTEAFF. In DNA, the CDR3 is TGCGCCAGCAGCCCCGGGAAGGGGGCGGACACTGAAGCTTTCTTT.

This clonotype has just a few counts. This sequence joins TRBV7-9 and TRBJ2-1; 8 bases line up with TRBD2. Unmatched junction bases numbered 12, after V lost 6 bases and J lost 8 bases. CDR1 SEHNR and CDR2 FQNEAQ come from the germline V gene (reference sequence). CDR3 length: 15 residues. CDR3 protein: CASSPPAGVLDEQFF. The CDR3 DNA reads TGTGCCAGCAGTCCCCCAGCGGGAGTCTTAGATGAGCAGTTCTTC.

This clonotype has ten or more counts. The chain carries TRBV19 and TRBJ1-3; D unclear. The germline CDR1 and CDR2 sequences are LNHDA and SQIVND (reference sequence). This CDR3 spans 15 amino acids. V lost 4 bases and J 0 bases, leaving 10 bases between the germline ends. Here the CDR3 DNA reads TGTGCCAGTAGTAAGGGCCGGACCTCTGGAAACACCATATATTTT. Translated, it gives CASSKGRTSGNTIYF.

This clonotype was detected ten times or more. The genes are TRBV7-8 and TRBJ2-2; 8 bases agree with TRBD2. Germline lookup yields CDR1 SGHVS and CDR2 FQNEAQ. The CDR3 sequence is 18 residues long. After removal of 0 bases from V and 7 bases from J, the junction contained 13 bases not matched to a gene. In nucleotides, the CDR3 is TGTGCCAGCAGCTTAGCGCGGTCAGGGACTAGTAGTATCGGGGAGCTGTTTTTT. Protein sequence: CASSLARSGTSSIGELFF.

This clonotype has a count of ten or more. V and J are TRBV27 and TRBJ2-5; D not resolved. Germline V CDR1 and CDR2: MNHEY, SMNVEV (reference sequence). Trimming removed 4 bases at V and 4 bases at J, with 16 bases between. The CDR3 contains 15 residues. The CDR3 sequence is CASSSFNRLGETQYF. The CDR3 DNA is TGTGCCAGCAGTTCGTTTAATAGGCTCGGAGAGACCCAGTACTTC.